This TCR beta chain was documented in a study of T cell responses to AZD1222 COVID-19 vaccine. Findings and limits, study-wide: Recipients of two AZD1222 doses showed rising Spike-specific TCR breadth and depth. Baseline testing showed seropositivity in only six or seven AZD1222 recipients. Across spike, vaccine-associated CD4 TCRs were found, dominant at 160-218 and 743-854. Mostly white British, mostly female donors; authors suggested clonal diversity may be underestimated.

Looked up from germline, CDR1 is MNHEY and CDR2 is SMNVEV (reference sequence). From its first to its last residue, the CDR3 has 15 amino acids. TCRdb's table, derived via immunoSEQ multiplex PCR, lists solely in-frame clones and lacks some. Of some 130,000 clones in the sample, over 85% were seen once. This clone has just one count. Its cognate antigen is unknown. The DNA is left out, because the CDR3 cannot be placed on it with certainty; the CDR3 is given as TCRdb lists it. The chain joins TRBV27 to TRBJ1-5. The source material was peripheral blood, sampled on day 0 of AZD1222 vaccination. This clonotype originated in an adult in good health. The chain's CDR3 is CASSSSGGSNQPQHF.